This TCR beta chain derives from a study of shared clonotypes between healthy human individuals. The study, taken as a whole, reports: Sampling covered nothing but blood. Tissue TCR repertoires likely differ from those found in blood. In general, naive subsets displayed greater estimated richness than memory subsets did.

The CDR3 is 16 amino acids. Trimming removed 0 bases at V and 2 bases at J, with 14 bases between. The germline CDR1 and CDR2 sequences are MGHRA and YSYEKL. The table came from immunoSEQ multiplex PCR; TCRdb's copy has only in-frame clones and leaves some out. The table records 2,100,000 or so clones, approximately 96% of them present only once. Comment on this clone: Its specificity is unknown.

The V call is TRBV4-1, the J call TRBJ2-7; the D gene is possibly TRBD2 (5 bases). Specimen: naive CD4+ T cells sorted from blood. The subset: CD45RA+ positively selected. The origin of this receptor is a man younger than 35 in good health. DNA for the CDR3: TGCGCCAGCAGCCAAGATCCTAGCTTTCCCGCCTACGAGCAGTACTTC. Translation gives CASSQDPSFPAYEQYF.